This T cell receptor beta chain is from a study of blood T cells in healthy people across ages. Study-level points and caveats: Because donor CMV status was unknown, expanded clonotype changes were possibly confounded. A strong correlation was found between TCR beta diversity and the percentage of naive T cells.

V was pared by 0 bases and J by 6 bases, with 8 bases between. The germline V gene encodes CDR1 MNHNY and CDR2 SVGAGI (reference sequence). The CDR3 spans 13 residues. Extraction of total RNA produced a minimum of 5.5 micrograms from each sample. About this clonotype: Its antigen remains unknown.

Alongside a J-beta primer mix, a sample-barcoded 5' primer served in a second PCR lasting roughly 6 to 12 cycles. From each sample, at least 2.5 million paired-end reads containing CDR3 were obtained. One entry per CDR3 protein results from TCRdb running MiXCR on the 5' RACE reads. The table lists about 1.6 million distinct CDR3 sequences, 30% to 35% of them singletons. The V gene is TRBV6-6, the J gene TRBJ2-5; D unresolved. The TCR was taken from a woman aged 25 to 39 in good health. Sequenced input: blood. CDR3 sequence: CASSYSRLKTQYF. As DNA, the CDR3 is TGTGCCAGCAGTTACTCCCGGCTGAAGACCCAGTACTTC.